This T cell receptor (beta chain) is drawn from a study of cytomegalovirus exposure and HLA in healthy donors. Germline V gene sequence: CDR1 MGHDK, CDR2 SYGVNS. This CDR3 contains 13 residues. The V and J ends lost 3 bases and 10 bases, in that order; junction bases with no gene match: 3. PCR was performed using 60 Vbeta and 13 Jbeta primers. Clones were sequenced by immunoSEQ multiplex PCR, and TCRdb holds only the in-frame ones, with some missing. The table shows roughly 170,000 clones, with more than 70% occurring only once. The clonotype was recovered from a girl aged 10 to 17 in good health and CMV-seronegative. The sequencing sample was made of PBMCs. The rearrangement joins TRBV25-1 to TRBJ2-1, with 10 bases aligning to TRBD2. The CDR3: CASSEPGLAEQFF. The DNA of the CDR3 is TGTGCCAGCAGTGAGCCGGGACTAGCGGAGCAGTTCTTC.